This T cell receptor (beta chain) was captured by sequencing in a study of cytomegalovirus exposure and HLA in healthy donors. This clone has a single count. 13 Jbeta primers and 60 Vbeta primers were used for the PCR. Assay used: immunoSEQ multiplex PCR; TCRdb lists only in-frame clones, some missing. The sample has around 190,000 clones; around 81% are singletons. Material for sequencing was PBMCs. The receptor was isolated from a man aged 18-30 years in good health and CMV-seronegative.

CDR3 protein: CASSLDHLGGTEAFF. In nucleotides, the CDR3 is TGTGCCAGCAGCTTAGATCATTTGGGAGGGACTGAAGCTTTCTTT. The chain links TRBV11-2 to TRBJ1-1; D remains ambiguous. CDR3 size: 15 residues. The germline CDR1 and CDR2 sequences are SGHAT and FQNNGV. Trimming took off 0 bases at V and 5 bases at J, with 13 bases between the two ends.